This passage covers 21 T cell receptor beta chains from one sample sequenced in a study of OX40 agonist ivuxolimab in advanced cancers. Method: immunoSEQ multiplex PCR; TCRdb's copy keeps in-frame clones and lacks some. The sample consists of some 73,000 clones, about nine tenths of them appearing once. Sequenced material: CD4+ or CD8+ T cells sorted from blood, taken in a trial of the OX40 agonist ivuxolimab. These receptors were obtained from an adult with an advanced solid tumor such as melanoma, head and neck, liver or kidney cancer.

V and J are TRBV2 and TRBJ2-7; a possible D gene is TRBD2 (6 bases). CDR1 and CDR2 from the germline V gene are SNHLY and FYNNEI. This CDR3 region has 12 residues. The V gene lost 7 bases and the J gene lost 1 base, with 8 bases spanning the gap. CDR3 in DNA: TGTGCCAGCAAGGGGAGGTCCTACGAGCAGTACTTC. It translates to CASKGRSYEQYF.

This chain links TRBV27 with TRBJ2-3; a weak D match, TRBD2 (7 bases). The CDR3 covers 13 residues. Trimming stripped 8 bases from V and 4 bases from J, with 13 bases between. Germline V gene sequence: CDR1 MNHEY, CDR2 SMNVEV (reference sequence). The CDR3 sequence is CASGGGLADTQYF. The CDR3 DNA is TGTGCCAGCGGGGGGGGGCTTGCAGATACGCAGTATTTT.

The chain employs TRBV10-1 and TRBJ2-7; 9 bases agree with TRBD1. The CDR3 consists of 14 residues. CDR1 WNHNN and CDR2 SYGVQD come from the germline V gene (reference sequence). Trimming cost V 2 bases and J 5 bases; bases outside gene matches: 4. Here the CDR3 reads CASSETTGGDEQYF. CDR3 bases: TGCGCCAGCAGTGAGACCACAGGGGGCGACGAGCAGTACTTC.

The chain couples TRBV27 to TRBJ2-3; no clear D. In germline, CDR1 is MNHEY, CDR2 SMNVEV (reference sequence). Trimming removed 6 bases at V and 3 bases at J, with 10 bases between. This CDR3 is built from 13 residues. CDR3 loop: CASRIAGTDTQYF. CDR3 coding DNA: TGTGCCAGCAGGATCGCCGGGACAGATACGCAGTATTTT.

The rearrangement uses TRBV6-1 and TRBJ1-4; perhaps TRBD1 as D (6 bases). Germline-derived CDR1 and CDR2 are MNHNS and SASEGT. The CDR3 totals 13 residues. Trimming left V 5 bases short and J 4 bases short, with 8 bases between. CDR3: CASSTGSNEKLFF. CDR3 sequence (DNA): TGTGCCAGCAGTACAGGGAGTAATGAAAAACTGTTTTTT.

Notes on this clone: This sequence is one base from a far larger clone and is likely a read error. The genes are TRBV7-2 and TRBJ2-1; 7 nucleotides match TRBD2. V shed 4 bases and J 3 bases; nucleotides not matched to a gene: 9. The CDR3 consists of 16 residues. The germline V gene encodes CDR1 SGHTA and CDR2 FQGNSA. The chain's CDR3 is CASSSEAGQNYNEQFF. The CDR3 DNA reads as TGTGCCAGCAGCTCCGAAGCGGGGCAGAACTACAATGAGCAGTTCTTC.

Concerning this clone itself: This sequence may be a read error, since a much larger clone differs from it by one base. Other DNA sequences of this sample code for an identical CDR3. The chain couples TRBV6-1 to TRBJ2-7; TRBD2 is a possible D gene (6 bases). V was cut by 0 bases and J by 0 bases, with 6 bases left in between. Germline CDR1 is MNHNS and CDR2 is SASEGT. This CDR3 is 14 amino acids long. As DNA, the CDR3 is TGTGCCAGCAGTGAAGCGGGAGGCTCCTACGAGCAGTACTTC. The encoded protein is CASSEAGGSYEQYF.

The chain is built from TRBV29-1 and TRBJ1-1; weak D call: TRBD1 (5 bases). The CDR3 extends over 12 amino acids. From germline, CDR1 is SQVTM and CDR2 ANQGSEA. Deletions cut 6 bases from V and 2 bases from J, with 10 bases between. The CDR3 region is CSVDGGNTEAFF. CDR3 in DNA: TGCAGCGTGGATGGGGGAAACACTGAAGCTTTCTTT.

The chain joins TRBV28 to TRBJ1-2; the D gene is possibly TRBD1 (6 bases). Germline lookup yields CDR1 MDHEN and CDR2 SYDVKM. The CDR3 runs to 14 residues. V was trimmed by 6 bases and J by 3 bases, leaving 14 bases between them. The chain's CDR3 is CASRNRDTDYGYTF. Here the CDR3 DNA reads TGTGCCAGCAGAAACCGGGACACAGACTATGGCTACACCTTC.

This clone was detected only once. The V call is TRBV27, the J call TRBJ2-1; TRBD2 matches 9 bases. Germline CDR1 MNHEY, CDR2 SMNVEV (reference sequence). Germline trimming cut 6 bases from V and 7 bases from J; bases unmatched to any gene: 7. The CDR3 has 14 amino acids. CDR3 nucleotides: TGTGCCAGCAGCTACCTTCTAGCGGGAAATGAGCAGTTCTTC. Protein: CASSYLLAGNEQFF.

V gene TRBV2 combines with J gene TRBJ2-5; no reliable D call. The germline V and J ends were trimmed by 4 bases and 1 base, with 10 bases remaining between them. Germline lookup yields CDR1 SNHLY and CDR2 FYNNEI. This CDR3 contains 14 residues. The CDR3 reads CASSVGRPQETQYF. The CDR3, as DNA: TGTGCCAGCAGTGTTGGAAGACCCCAAGAGACCCAGTACTTC.

CDR3 sequence (DNA): TGTGCCAGCACCATAAGGGGGACAGGGGGACCCTCCAAGCGGGCTTTCTTT. Translation: CASTIRGTGGPSKRAFF. This chain uses TRBV21-1 with TRBJ1-1; TRBD1 is taken as the D call from the table, unchecked against the DNA. TRBV21-1 is a documented pseudogene. The CDR3 contains 17 residues.

Of note for this clone: An end of the junction does not agree with germline; a read error may underlie this. The CDR3 loop is CASREGPGGYEQYF. CDR3 nucleotides: TGTGCCAGCAGGGAAGGACCGGGTGGCTACGAGCAGTACTTC. V gene TRBV2 combines with J gene TRBJ2-7; D not resolved. Germline V gives CDR1 SNHLY, CDR2 FYNNEI. The CDR3 runs 14 residues.

In its sample, this clone was seen once. An end of the junction differs from the germline gene, which may be a read error. The chain is built from TRBV27 and TRBJ2-1, with 11 bases that match TRBD2. The CDR3 runs to 15 residues. CDR1 is MNHEY and CDR2 is SMNVEV in the germline V gene (reference sequence). The CDR3 reads CASRSPFGSGRERFF. CDR3 in DNA: TGTGCCAGCAGATCACCTTTTGGTAGCGGGAGGGAGCGGTTCTTC.

This clone has a single count. The chain carries TRBV27 and TRBJ2-7; 9 bases fit TRBD1. The germline V gene has CDR1 MNHEY and CDR2 SMNVEV (reference sequence). The ends lost 5 bases at V and 5 bases at J; junction bases unmatched: 7. The CDR3 consists of 14 residues. CDR3 coding DNA: TGTGCCAGCAGTCCGGCGGGACAGGGTAACGAGCAGTACTTC. Translated: CASSPAGQGNEQYF.

The chain couples TRBV6-6 to TRBJ2-7; 8 bases agree with TRBD2. The germline gives CDR1 MNHNY, CDR2 SVGAGI (reference sequence). The ends lost 3 bases at V and 3 bases at J; junction bases unmatched: 7. The CDR3 contains 15 residues. CDR3 in amino acids: CASSYTGTSIYEQYF. CDR3 nucleotide sequence: TGTGCCAGCAGTTATACCGGGACTAGTATCTACGAGCAGTACTTC.

This clone was observed once. This chain connects TRBV19 to TRBJ1-1; D possibly corresponds to TRBD1 (5 bases). Trimming shortened V by 3 bases and J by 5 bases, and 13 bases separated the two germline ends. Germline assignment: CDR1 LNHDA and CDR2 SQIVND (reference sequence). This CDR3 region has 14 residues. The CDR3 loop reads CASSIGEGRTEAFF. CDR3 nucleotide sequence: TGTGCCAGTAGTATCGGAGAGGGGAGGACTGAAGCTTTCTTT.

V and J are TRBV6-1 and TRBJ2-5; 9 bases are shared with TRBD1. The CDR3 extends over 15 amino acids. Germline-derived CDR1 and CDR2 are MNHNS and SASEGT. The V segment lost 3 bases and the J segment 4 bases; nucleotides outside the gene matches: 6. CDR3 amino acids: CASSDHRGRGETQYF. Here the CDR3 DNA reads TGTGCCAGCAGTGACCACAGGGGGCGCGGAGAGACCCAGTACTTC.

The chain employs TRBV19 and TRBJ1-1; no definite D call. Trimming pared 3 bases from V and 7 bases from J, leaving 9 bases between. The CDR3 runs to 12 residues. Germline CDR1 LNHDA, CDR2 SQIVND (reference sequence). CDR3 bases: TGTGCCAGTAGTATTTCGGGGATTGAAGCTTTCTTT. This gives the protein CASSISGIEAFF.

The V call is TRBV9, the J call TRBJ2-1; TRBD2 is a possible D gene (5 bases). CDR1 SGDLS and CDR2 YYNGEE come from the germline V gene. The CDR3 contains 14 residues. Trimming left V 0 bases short and J 6 bases short, with 10 bases between. The CDR3 region has the DNA TGTGCCAGCAGCGTAGGTGGGCTAGCCAATGAGCAGTTCTTC. Amino acid sequence: CASSVGGLANEQFF. Drawing the rest from reference TRBV9 and TRBJ2-1, the complete variable domain is DSGVTQTPKHLITATGQRVTLRCSPRSGDLSVYWYQQSLDQGLQFLIQYYNGEERAKGNILERFSAQQFPDLHSELNLSSLELGDSALYFCASSVGGLANEQFFGPGTRLTVL.

V gene TRBV7-3 combines with J gene TRBJ2-3; D not resolved. This CDR3 has 12 residues. Germline lookup yields CDR1 SGHTA and CDR2 FQGTGA. The V and J ends lost 7 bases and 5 bases respectively, with 10 bases between them. The CDR3 here is CASTYPGDTQYF. The CDR3 coding sequence is TGTGCCAGCACGTACCCCGGAGATACGCAGTATTTT.